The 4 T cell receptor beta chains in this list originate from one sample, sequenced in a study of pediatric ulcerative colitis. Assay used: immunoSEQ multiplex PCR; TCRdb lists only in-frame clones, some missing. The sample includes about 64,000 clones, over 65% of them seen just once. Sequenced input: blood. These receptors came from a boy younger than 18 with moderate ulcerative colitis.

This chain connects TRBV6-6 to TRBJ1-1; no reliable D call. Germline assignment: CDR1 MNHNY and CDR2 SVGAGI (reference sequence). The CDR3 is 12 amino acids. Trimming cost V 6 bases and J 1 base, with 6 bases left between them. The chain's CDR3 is CASSPGNTEAFF. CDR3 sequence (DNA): TGTGCCAGCAGCCCAGGGAACACTGAAGCTTTCTTT.

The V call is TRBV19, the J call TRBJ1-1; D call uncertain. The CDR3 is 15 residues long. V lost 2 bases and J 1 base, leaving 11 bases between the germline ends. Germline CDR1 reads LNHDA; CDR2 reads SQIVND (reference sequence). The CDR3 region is CASSIKATGNTEAFF. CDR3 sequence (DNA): TGTGCCAGTAGTATAAAGGCAACGGGGAACACTGAAGCTTTCTTT.

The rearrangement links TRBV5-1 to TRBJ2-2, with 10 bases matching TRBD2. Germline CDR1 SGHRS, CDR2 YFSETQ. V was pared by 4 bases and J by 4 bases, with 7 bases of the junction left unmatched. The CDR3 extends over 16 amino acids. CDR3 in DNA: TGCGCCAGCAGCGGACGGACTAGCGGACTCACCGGGGAGCTGTTTTTT. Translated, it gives CASSGRTSGLTGELFF.

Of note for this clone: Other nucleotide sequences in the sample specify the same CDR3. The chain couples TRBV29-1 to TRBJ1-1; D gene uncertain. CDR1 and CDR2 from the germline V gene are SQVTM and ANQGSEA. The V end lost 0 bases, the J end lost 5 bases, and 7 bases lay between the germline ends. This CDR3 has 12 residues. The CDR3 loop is CSVEDTATEAFF. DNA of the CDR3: TGCAGCGTTGAAGACACAGCTACTGAAGCTTTCTTT.